This TCR beta chain was documented in a study of siplizumab effects on memory and regulatory T cells. The assay was immunoSEQ multiplex PCR, and TCRdb's table has in-frame clones only and misses some. This sample has under 95,000 clones, with 94% found just once. Study-wide results and limits: Siplizumab significantly reduced alloreactive sequences traceable to unstimulated CD4+ memory cells. Memory cells seemed less diverse than naive T cells, which seemed major alloresponse contributors. Mappable alloreactive CD4+ clones were on average about 62% Treg-derived with siplizumab, around 30% in controls.

About this clone: Its antigen is unknown.

Germline V lookup: CDR1 SGHDT, CDR2 YYEEEE. V lost 0 bases, J lost 1 base, and 10 bases lay in between. This CDR3 contains 15 residues. The receptor was isolated from a human donor in good health. The J gene is TRBJ1-1, the V gene TRBV5-6; D remains ambiguous. Sequencing input: non-Treg CD4+ T cells sorted from blood. CDR3 sequence reads: CASSLEQPENTEAFF. The CDR3, as DNA: TGTGCCAGCAGCTTGGAACAGCCAGAGAACACTGAAGCTTTCTTT.